The next 10 T cell receptor beta chains were all read from a single sample in a study of blood T cell repertoires in COVID-19. The repertoire was sequenced with immunoSEQ multiplex PCR; TCRdb's copy has only in-frame clones and lacks some. The data contain approximately 220,000 clones, roughly four fifths of them singletons. The sequenced sample consisted of peripheral blood. These receptors came from a woman aged 40 to 55 with active or convalescent COVID-19.

The chain combines TRBV19 with TRBJ2-7, with 9 bases identical to TRBD1. Trimming removed 7 bases from V and 2 bases from J; junction bases left unmatched: 6. CDR1 is LNHDA and CDR2 is SQIVND in the germline V gene (reference sequence). The CDR3 has 14 amino acids. The DNA for the CDR3 is TGTGCCAGTAAGGATGGGACAGGGACCTACGAGCAGTACTTC. This gives the protein CASKDGTGTYEQYF.

The chain carries TRBV7-9 and TRBJ1-1; no clear D gene. This CDR3 region has 16 residues. V was pared by 2 bases and J by 1 base, with 14 bases between. CDR1 SEHNR and CDR2 FQNEAQ come from the germline V gene (reference sequence). CDR3 DNA sequence: TGTGCCAGCAGCTTAATCCCGGTCCGAGAGAACACTGAAGCTTTCTTT. Translated, it gives CASSLIPVRENTEAFF. The full variable domain, its missing parts supplied by reference TRBV7-9 and TRBJ1-1, is DTGVSQNPRHKITKRGQNVTFRCDPISEHNRLYWYRQTLGQGPEFLTYFQNEAQLEKSRLLSDRFSAERPKGSFSTLEIQRTEQGDSAMYLCASSLIPVRENTEAFFGQGTRLTVV.

The gene calls are TRBV5-1 and TRBJ2-3; the D gene is possibly TRBD1 (5 bases). V was trimmed by 0 bases and J by 3 bases, leaving 5 bases between them. Looked up from germline, CDR1 is SGHRS and CDR2 is YFSETQ. This CDR3 is 13 amino acids long. The CDR3 spells CASSLAGTDTQYF. The DNA of the CDR3 is TGCGCCAGCAGCTTGGCAGGGACAGATACGCAGTATTTT.

The CDR3 coding sequence is TGTGCCAGCAGCTTAGCCAGGGGAGAGTTCGACTACACCTTC. It encodes CASSLARGEFDYTF. The V call is TRBV7-2, the J call TRBJ1-2, with TRBD1 as a possible D gene (6 bases). Per the germline V gene, CDR1 is SGHTA and CDR2 is FQGNSA. This CDR3 has 14 amino acids. V was shortened by 0 bases and J by 10 bases, with 15 bases between the two germline ends. The whole variable domain, filled in from reference TRBV7-2 and TRBJ1-2, reads GAGVSQSPSNKVTEKGKDVELRCDPISGHTALYWYRQSLGQGLEFLIYFQGNSAPDKSGLPSDRFSAERTGGSVSTLTIQRTQQEDSAVYLCASSLARGEFDYTFGSGTRLTVV.

This chain joins TRBV29-1 and TRBJ2-7; TRBD1 agrees at 11 bases. Germline V lookup: CDR1 SQVTM, CDR2 ANQGSEA. There are 15 residues in the CDR3. J was trimmed by 3 bases and V by 2 bases; bases with no gene match: 6. For the CDR3, the DNA is TGCAGCGTTGAATCAAGGACAGGGGGCGGCTACGAGCAGTACTTC. Its protein is CSVESRTGGGYEQYF.

The CDR3 reads CASSLAGFGNTIYF. In DNA, the CDR3 is TGTGCCAGCAGCCTCGCAGGGTTCGGAAACACCATATATTTT. V and J are TRBV7-2 and TRBJ1-3; D perhaps matches TRBD1 (5 bases). Between the trimmed V and J ends, which lost 5 bases and 4 bases, there was a span of 12 bases. Germline V lookup: CDR1 SGHTA, CDR2 FQGNSA. CDR3 size: 14 residues.

This rearrangement joins TRBV5-1 to TRBJ2-7, with D maybe TRBD1 (5 bases). V was shortened by 4 bases and J by 3 bases, with 23 bases between the two germline ends. Germline loops: CDR1 SGHRS, CDR2 YFSETQ. The CDR3 has 17 amino acids. CDR3 sequence (DNA): TGCGCCAGCAGCCAGCCTACAGGAATAAGCTTCGGCTACGAGCAGTACTTC. Its protein is CASSQPTGISFGYEQYF.

This clone appeared once. This sequence joins TRBV5-4 and TRBJ2-1; TRBD1 is a possible D gene (5 bases). Germline CDR1 is SGHNT and CDR2 is YYREEE (reference sequence). This CDR3 comprises 15 residues. Trimming cost V 0 bases and J 1 base, with 8 bases left between them. CDR3 nucleotides: TGTGCCAGCAGCTTGGGGGGCGAATCCTACAATGAGCAGTTCTTC. Translation gives CASSLGGESYNEQFF.

CDR3 in amino acids: CASSARTEAFF. CDR3 DNA: TGTGCCAGCAGCGCCCGGACTGAAGCTTTCTTT. V and J are TRBV25-1 and TRBJ1-1; D gene uncertain. Germline CDR1 and CDR2: MGHDK and SYGVNS. The CDR3 runs 11 residues. V lost 6 bases, J lost 5 bases, and 7 bases lay in between.

The gene calls are TRBV3-1 (or the pseudogene TRBV3-2) and TRBJ2-1; 7 nucleotides line up with TRBD2. Germline lookup yields CDR1 LGHDT and CDR2 YNNKEL (reference sequence). The CDR3 sequence is 16 residues long. Trimming removed 5 bases from V and 4 bases from J; junction bases left unmatched: 11. CDR3 coding DNA: TGTGCCAGCAGCAGGCTCAGTGGGGGGGGATACAATGAGCAGTTCTTC. Translated, it gives CASSRLSGGGYNEQFF.